The 26 T cell receptor beta chains given below trace back to one sample, sequenced in a study of blood T cell repertoires in COVID-19. TCRdb's copy holds only in-frame clones and misses some; the assay was immunoSEQ multiplex PCR. The sample yields about 260,000 clones, more than 75% seen once. The specimen was peripheral blood. Every receptor here comes from a man in his forties or fifties with active or convalescent COVID-19.

For the CDR3, the DNA is TGTGCCAGCAGCTTACTAGCGGGAGTCGAGGAGACCCAGTACTTC. Its translation: CASSLLAGVEETQYF. V and J are TRBV7-9 and TRBJ2-5, with TRBD2 matching 10 bases. V was clipped by 2 bases and J by 5 bases; unmatched bases: 5. The CDR3 is 15 residues long. Germline V gene lookup returns CDR1 SEHNR and CDR2 FQNEAQ (reference sequence).

This chain connects TRBV3-1 (or the pseudogene TRBV3-2) to TRBJ2-7, with D tentatively TRBD2 (5 bases). The CDR3 loop spans 12 amino acids. Looked up from germline, CDR1 is LGHDT and CDR2 is YNNKEL (reference sequence). The ends were cut back, 5 bases at V and 4 bases at J, with 9 bases in the middle. CDR3 DNA: TGTGCCAGCAGCTTGTGGACTTACGAGCAGTACTTC. Its translation is CASSLWTYEQYF.

The chain recombines TRBV19 with TRBJ2-1; D may be TRBD2 (6 bases). Trimming took 5 bases from V and 7 from J, leaving 15 bases between them. CDR3 length equals 14 residues. CDR1 LNHDA and CDR2 SQIVND come from the germline V gene (reference sequence). CDR3 protein: CASSRRGTGNEQFF. CDR3 bases: TGTGCCAGTAGTCGGCGGGGTACCGGGAATGAGCAGTTCTTC.

The V gene is TRBV10-3, the J gene TRBJ2-7; 9 bases map to TRBD1. CDR1 and CDR2 (germline): ENHRY, SYGVKD. The CDR3 runs 11 residues. V shed 11 bases, J shed 7 bases, and the junction held 6 bases outside the gene matches. Here the CDR3 reads CAPGTGREQYF. The CDR3 coding sequence is TGTGCCCCCGGGACAGGGAGGGAGCAGTACTTC.

The chain joins TRBV10-3 to TRBJ1-2; 8 bases fit TRBD1. This CDR3 comprises 16 residues. Trimming took 2 bases from V and 3 from J; bases not matched to a gene: 8. Germline CDR1 and CDR2: ENHRY and SYGVKD. Here the CDR3 reads CAISEPTTGVDYGYTF. The CDR3 bases are TGTGCCATCAGTGAGCCTACGACAGGGGTTGACTATGGCTACACCTTC.

The chain joins TRBV6-5 to TRBJ2-5; 7 positions agree with TRBD1. Germline V gene data show CDR1 as MNHEY and CDR2 as SVGAGI. Germline trimming cut 6 bases from V and 5 bases from J; bases unmatched to any gene: 6. The CDR3 sequence is 13 residues long. CDR3 coding DNA: TGTGCCAGCAGGCCTACAGGGGAGGAGACCCAGTACTTC. This translates into CASRPTGEETQYF.

This chain connects TRBV11-3 to TRBJ1-1, with 7 bases lining up with TRBD1. After removal of 5 bases from V and 4 bases from J, the junction contained 10 bases not matched to a gene. The length of the CDR3 is 15 residues. Germline V gene data show CDR1 as SGHNT and CDR2 as YENEEA. CDR3 DNA sequence: TGTGCCAGCAGCCCGAGACAGGGAAAGTCCACTGAAGCTTTCTTT. Protein sequence: CASSPRQGKSTEAFF.

This clone was seen at least ten times. Other DNA sequences in the sample encode the same CDR3. This chain joins TRBV6-1 and TRBJ2-7; 10 positions match TRBD1. J gave up 3 bases and V 1 base, and 0 bases lay outside the gene matches. From germline, CDR1 is MNHNS and CDR2 SASEGT. The CDR3 length is 14 residues. The CDR3 DNA reads TGTGCCAGCAGTGAAGGGACAGGGGGCTACGAGCAGTACTTC. Translating gives CASSEGTGGYEQYF.

This sequence joins TRBV10-3 and TRBJ1-4, with 8 bases lining up with TRBD1. Germline CDR1 ENHRY, CDR2 SYGVKD. The CDR3 is made up of 15 amino acids. J gave up 7 bases and V 0 bases, and 4 bases lay outside the gene matches. The CDR3 reads CAISESPGGFEKLFF. The CDR3 coding sequence is TGTGCCATCAGTGAGTCGCCAGGGGGCTTTGAAAAACTGTTTTTT.

This rearrangement joins TRBV18 to TRBJ2-5; 7 nucleotides match TRBD1. The CDR3 has 14 amino acids. CDR1 KGHSH and CDR2 LQKENI come from the germline V gene. Trimming at V came to 2 bases and at J to 4 bases, leaving 4 bases not matched to a gene. The CDR3 region is CASSPKQGRETQYF. CDR3 nucleotides: TGTGCCAGCTCACCAAAACAGGGGCGAGAGACCCAGTACTTC.

This chain joins TRBV2 and TRBJ1-4, with 10 bases identical to TRBD1. Germline values: CDR1 SNHLY, CDR2 FYNNEI. V was clipped by 9 bases and J by 8 bases; unmatched bases: 6. The length of the CDR3 is 13 residues. CDR3 sequence: CASSGTGDEKLFF. The CDR3 nucleotides are TGTGCCAGTTCCGGGACAGGGGACGAAAAACTGTTTTTT. Full variable domain (rest looked up from reference TRBV2 and TRBJ1-4): EPEVTQTPSHQVTQMGQEVILRCVPISNHLYFYWYRQILGQKVEFLVSFYNNEISEKSEIFDDQFSVERPDGSNFTLKIRSTKLEDSAMYFCASSGTGDEKLFFGSGTQLSVL.

The chain uses TRBV3-1 (or the pseudogene TRBV3-2) and TRBJ2-7, with 8 positions matching TRBD2. CDR3 size: 16 residues. CDR1 and CDR2 from the germline V gene are LGHDT and YNNKEL (reference sequence). Germline trimming cut 0 bases from V and 3 bases from J; bases unmatched to any gene: 7. For the CDR3, the DNA is TGTGCCAGCAGCCAAGATTTAATAGCGGGAATCTACGAGCAGTACTTC. This encodes CASSQDLIAGIYEQYF.

The V call is TRBV5-4, the J call TRBJ2-5; D perhaps matches TRBD2 (7 bases). The CDR3 totals 15 residues. In germline, CDR1 is SGHNT, CDR2 YYREEE (reference sequence). V was clipped by 4 bases and J by 4 bases, with 17 bases between them. The CDR3 region has the DNA TGTGCCAGCAGCCGGGGAGGGAGGGGGTCAGAGACCCAGTACTTC. Its translation: CASSRGGRGSETQYF.

The rearrangement uses TRBV6-1 and TRBJ2-1; D remains unclear. V was clipped by 0 bases and J by 4 bases, with 16 bases between them. The CDR3 length is 17 residues. The germline V gene has CDR1 MNHNS and CDR2 SASEGT. DNA for the CDR3: TGTGCCAGCAGTGAAGCGTCTGGAGCAGTATTTTACAATGAGCAGTTCTTC. This codes for CASSEASGAVFYNEQFF.

Comment on this clone: Within the sample, other DNA sequences also encode this same CDR3. The chain is built from TRBV27 and TRBJ2-1; 7 bases fit TRBD2. This CDR3 comprises 13 residues. V gave up 4 bases and J gave up 6 bases; unmatched junction bases: 3. Germline values: CDR1 MNHEY, CDR2 SMNVEV (reference sequence). The CDR3 region is CASSSGLGNEQFF. The DNA of the CDR3 is TGTGCCAGCAGTTCAGGACTAGGCAATGAGCAGTTCTTC.

V gene TRBV11-2 combines with J gene TRBJ2-5; a possible D gene is TRBD2 (6 bases). The CDR3 has 15 residues. Trimming cost V 5 bases and J 5 bases, with 18 bases left between them. CDR1 and CDR2 from the germline V gene are SGHAT and FQNNGV. This chain's CDR3 is CASSHPDSLAETQYF. DNA of the CDR3: TGTGCCAGCAGCCACCCAGATTCCCTAGCGGAGACCCAGTACTTC.

The V and J genes are TRBV3-1 (or the pseudogene TRBV3-2) and TRBJ1-6; TRBD1 matches 7 bases. The length of the CDR3 is 15 residues. The germline gives CDR1 LGHDT, CDR2 YNNKEL (reference sequence). J was trimmed by 7 bases and V by 4 bases; bases with no gene match: 7. The CDR3 nucleotides read TGTGCCAGCAGCCCTTCGACAGGGACAAATTCACCCCTCCACTTT. Encoded protein: CASSPSTGTNSPLHF.

The V gene is TRBV19, the J gene TRBJ1-6; D gene unclear. The ends were cut back, 5 bases at V and 7 bases at J, with 12 bases in the middle. From germline, CDR1 is LNHDA and CDR2 SQIVND (reference sequence). CDR3 length: 14 residues. The CDR3 reads CASSPFGRNSPLHF. For the CDR3, the DNA is TGTGCCAGTAGTCCCTTCGGCAGGAATTCACCCCTCCACTTT.

The J gene is TRBJ2-1, the V gene TRBV7-6, with 8 bases fitting TRBD2. Germline lookup yields CDR1 SGHVS and CDR2 FNYEAQ. With 3 bases clipped from V and 6 bases from J, the junction kept 13 bases outside the gene matches. There are 17 residues in the CDR3. The DNA of the CDR3 is TGTGCCAGCAGCTTGGAAAGCGCTGGACTAGCAGGCAATGAGCAGTTCTTC. Translated: CASSLESAGLAGNEQFF.

V is TRBV9 and J is TRBJ2-7; 8 bases align to TRBD2. The CDR3 sequence is 13 residues long. The germline gives CDR1 SGDLS, CDR2 YYNGEE. Trimming cost V 0 bases and J 5 bases; bases outside gene matches: 1. The CDR3 loop is CASSVVGGDEQYF. The CDR3 bases are TGTGCCAGCAGCGTAGTCGGGGGGGACGAGCAGTACTTC.

This chain links TRBV18 with TRBJ1-1; TRBD1 might be the D (6 bases). The V gene lost 1 base and the J gene lost 4 bases, with 16 bases spanning the gap. The CDR3 has 16 amino acids. CDR1 KGHSH and CDR2 LQKENI come from the germline V gene. CDR3: CASSPRDIGLGTEAFF. DNA for the CDR3: TGTGCCAGCTCACCACGGGACATCGGTTTAGGCACTGAAGCTTTCTTT.

In the case of this clone: An end of the junction does not agree with germline; a read error may underlie this. This sequence joins TRBV5-4 and TRBJ2-7; 11 bases agree with TRBD1. This CDR3 contains 13 residues. Germline CDR1 and CDR2: SGHNT and YYREEE (reference sequence). CDR3 sequence (DNA): TGTGCCAGCAACTTGGACAGGGGGCACGAGCAGTACTTC. Translating gives CASNLDRGHEQYF.

This clone was found once. V usage is TRBV10-3 and J usage is TRBJ1-2, with D uncertain. CDR1 ENHRY and CDR2 SYGVKD come from the germline V gene. There are 16 residues in the CDR3. Between the trimmed V and J ends, which lost 2 bases and 2 bases, there was a span of 15 bases. CDR3 residues: CAISEEGQKKNYGYTF. CDR3 bases: TGTGCCATCAGTGAGGAGGGTCAGAAAAAGAACTATGGCTACACCTTC.

V and J are TRBV7-2 and TRBJ2-7, with D possibly TRBD2 on 6 matching bases. The CDR3 contains 14 residues. V dropped 5 bases and J dropped 3 bases, with 14 bases sitting between them. Germline V lookup: CDR1 SGHTA, CDR2 FQGNSA. CDR3 region: CASSPRAGNYEQYF. The CDR3, as DNA: TGTGCCAGCAGCCCGAGGGCGGGGAACTACGAGCAGTACTTC.

This chain joins TRBV29-1 and TRBJ2-3; 9 bases are a match to TRBD1. Trimming took 4 bases from V and 6 from J; bases not matched to a gene: 8. From germline, CDR1 is SQVTM and CDR2 ANQGSEA. The CDR3 spans 14 residues. The CDR3 sequence is CSVGWRQGVDTQYF. In DNA form, the CDR3 reads TGCAGCGTTGGATGGCGACAGGGGGTCGATACGCAGTATTTT.

This chain uses TRBV14 with TRBJ2-7, with D hard to call. The germline V and J ends were trimmed by 1 base and 4 bases, with 8 bases remaining between them. Germline-derived CDR1 and CDR2 are SGHDN and FVKESK. There are 13 residues in the CDR3. CDR3: CASSQGQVYEQYF. CDR3 nucleotide sequence: TGTGCCAGCAGCCAAGGGCAGGTGTACGAGCAGTACTTC.